This TCR beta chain stems from a study of T cells in localized non-small cell lung cancer. The V gene's germline CDR1 is SQVTM and CDR2 ANQGSEA. Germline trimming cut 7 bases from V and 1 base from J; bases unmatched to any gene: 9. The CDR3 loop spans 15 amino acids. In regard to this clone: As yet, its antigen is unknown.

Findings of the study overall: Uninvolved adjacent lung showed the highest T cell clonality, exceeding tumor. Adjacent lung was found to contain a median approximately 60 of the top 100 tumor clones.

Method: immunoSEQ multiplex PCR; TCRdb's copy keeps in-frame clones and lacks some. Altogether 40,000 to 60,000 clones are present, approximately 86% being singletons, with the ten largest covering about a sixth. The chain uses TRBV29-1 and TRBJ1-4, with 7 bases matching TRBD1. The receptor's source is a female donor with stage II lung adenocarcinoma. The source material was PBMCs, sampled before any cancer treatment. The CDR3 bases are TGCAGCGCAACCAACCCAGGGGGAACTAATGAAAAACTGTTTTTT. Protein product: CSATNPGGTNEKLFF. Supplemented by reference TRBV29-1 and TRBJ1-4, the full variable domain reads SAVISQKPSRDICQRGTSLTIQCQVDSQVTMMFWYRQQPGQSLTLIATANQGSEATYESGFVIDKFPISRPNLTFSTLTVSNMSPEDSSIYLCSATNPGGTNEKLFFGSGTQLSVL.